This T cell receptor (beta chain) emerged from a study of T cell responses to AZD1222 COVID-19 vaccine. Points from the study as a whole: Only six or seven AZD1222 recipients tested seropositive at baseline.

The assay was immunoSEQ multiplex PCR, and TCRdb's table has in-frame clones only and misses some. The repertoire consists of about 150,000 clones, with approximately 88% occurring once and the leading ten covering 3% to 3.5%. This CDR3 has 14 residues. Germline V gives CDR1 SGHTA, CDR2 FQGNSA. V was trimmed by 3 bases and J by 3 bases, leaving 11 bases between them. Details on this clone: As yet, its antigen is unknown.

V gene TRBV7-2 combines with J gene TRBJ1-2, with D perhaps TRBD1 (6 bases). The sample was peripheral blood, taken on day 0 of MenACWY control vaccination. The origin of this receptor is an adult in good health. CDR3 coding DNA: TGTGCCAGCAGCTTCGCCCCAGGGGACTATGGCTACACCTTC. Encoded protein: CASSFAPGDYGYTF.